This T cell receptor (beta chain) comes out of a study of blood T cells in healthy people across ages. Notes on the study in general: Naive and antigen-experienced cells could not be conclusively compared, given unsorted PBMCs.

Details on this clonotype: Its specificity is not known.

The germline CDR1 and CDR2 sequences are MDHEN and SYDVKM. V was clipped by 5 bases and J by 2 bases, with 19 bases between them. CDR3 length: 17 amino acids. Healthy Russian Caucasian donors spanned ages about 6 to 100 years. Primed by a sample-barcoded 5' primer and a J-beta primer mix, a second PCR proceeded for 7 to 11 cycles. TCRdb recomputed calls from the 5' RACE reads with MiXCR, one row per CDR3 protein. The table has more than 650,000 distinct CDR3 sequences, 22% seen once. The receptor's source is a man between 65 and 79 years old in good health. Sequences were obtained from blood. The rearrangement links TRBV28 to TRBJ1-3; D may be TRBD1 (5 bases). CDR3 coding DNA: TGTGCCAGCAGTCTCCCCGGGTGGGGGTTTACTGGAAACACCATATATTTT. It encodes CASSLPGWGFTGNTIYF.